These T cell receptor beta chains were read from a single sample in a study of blood T cell repertoires in COVID-19. Measured with immunoSEQ multiplex PCR; TCRdb has only the in-frame clones, and not every one. The sample records over 150,000 clones, approximately 88% being singletons. The sequenced material came from peripheral blood. The source is a woman aged 80 or over with active or convalescent COVID-19. Each CDR3 is given with its conserved first and last residue. The D gene is left open where the match is weak. A clone size is listed for some rows: how often the clone was seen (once, few, many), or a class if it is expanded.

abundance,d_gene,j_gene,v_gene,CDR3nt,CDR3aa
NA,NA,TRBJ1-1,TRBV6-5,TGTGCCAGCAGTTTTCAGGGAACTATGAACACTGAAGCTTTCTTT,CASSFQGTMNTEAFF
NA,NA,TRBJ2-1,TRBV9,TGTGCCAGCAGCCCCCGGGGGGCCCCCAATGAGCAGTTCTTC,CASSPRGAPNEQFF
NA,NA,TRBJ2-2,TRBV6-5,TGTACTGGGGCCGCGAACACCGGGGAGCTGTTTTTT,CTGAANTGELFF
NA,TRBD1,TRBJ1-2,TRBV5-8,TGTGCCAGCAGCTTGGAGACAGGGGAGTTCCGCTATTGGGGCTACACCTTC,CASSLETGEFRYWGYTF
NA,TRBD1,TRBJ1-5,TRBV6-5,TGTGCCAGCATCCAGGGGGGTTCTCAGCCCCAGCATTTT,CASIQGGSQPQHF
few,NA,TRBJ2-5,TRBV9,TGTGCCAGCAGCGTGCGGGCTCAGACCCAAGAGACCCAGTACTTC,CASSVRAQTQETQYF
NA,NA,TRBJ1-2,TRBV12-3/TRBV12-4,TGTGCCAGCAATGTGGGGGGTTATGGCTACACCTTC,CASNVGGYGYTF
NA,TRBD1,TRBJ1-2,TRBV9,TGTGCCAGCAACCTGGGACAGGGGGACTATGGCTACACCTTC,CASNLGQGDYGYTF
NA,NA,TRBJ1-5,TRBV4-3,TGCGCCAGCAGCCAAGGAGAGGATCAGCCCCAGCATTTT,CASSQGEDQPQHF
once,NA,TRBJ2-3,TRBV7-6,TGTGCCAGCAGCTACCCGAACCCCGGAGTCACCACAGATACGCAGTATTTT,CASSYPNPGVTTDTQYF
NA,NA,TRBJ1-2,TRBV7-2,TGTGCCAGCAGCTTCGACAAGAATGGCTACACCTTC,CASSFDKNGYTF
NA,NA,TRBJ2-7,TRBV5-1,TGCGCCAGCAGCCCCGACAGTACCTACGAGCAGTACTTC,CASSPDSTYEQYF
NA,NA,TRBJ2-5,TRBV9,TGTGCCAGCAGCGTAAGAGGGGGTGTTGGGGTAGAGACCCAGTACTTC,CASSVRGGVGVETQYF
NA,TRBD1,TRBJ1-3,TRBV27,TGTGCCAGCTACGGAGAGGGGGCGAAGGGAAACACCATATATTTT,CASYGEGAKGNTIYF
NA,NA,TRBJ1-1,TRBV6-5,TGTGCCAGCAGTTACTCAAGGGGGACTGAAGCTTTCTTT,CASSYSRGTEAFF
NA,NA,TRBJ2-1,TRBV19,TGTGCCAGTAGGAGAGGGGGTGGCACCTACAATGAGCAGTTCTTC,CASRRGGGTYNEQFF
NA,NA,TRBJ2-1,TRBV5-8,TGTGCCAGCAGCTTAAGGAACAGTTACAATGAGCAGTTCTTC,CASSLRNSYNEQFF
few,NA,TRBJ2-1,TRBV19,TGTGCCAGTAGCACAGGGAGGGATTACAATGAGCAGTTCTTC,CASSTGRDYNEQFF
NA,NA,TRBJ1-1,TRBV27,TGTGCCAGCAGTTTTAGCACAGGCTACGTAGAAGCTTTCTTT,CASSFSTGYVEAFF
once,TRBD1,TRBJ1-1,TRBV7-2,TGTGCCAGCAGCTTAGATAGGACAGGGGCTTTGGGCACTGAAGCTTTCTTT,CASSLDRTGALGTEAFF
NA,NA,TRBJ1-2,TRBV6-1,TGTGCCAGCAGTGAGATGCAGGGTGGAAGCAGGGGCTACACCTTC,CASSEMQGGSRGYTF
NA,TRBD1,TRBJ1-1,TRBV18,TGTGCCAGCTCAAAGGGACAGGGGGGTGCCACTGAAGCTTTCTTT,CASSKGQGGATEAFF
NA,NA,TRBJ2-7,TRBV6-2/TRBV6-3,TGTGCCAGCAGTTACTCGATGGGGGGACCCTACGAGCAGTACTTC,CASSYSMGGPYEQYF
once,TRBD1,TRBJ2-5,TRBV18,TGTGCCAGCTCACCGGGACAGGGCCAAGAGACCCAGTACTTC,CASSPGQGQETQYF